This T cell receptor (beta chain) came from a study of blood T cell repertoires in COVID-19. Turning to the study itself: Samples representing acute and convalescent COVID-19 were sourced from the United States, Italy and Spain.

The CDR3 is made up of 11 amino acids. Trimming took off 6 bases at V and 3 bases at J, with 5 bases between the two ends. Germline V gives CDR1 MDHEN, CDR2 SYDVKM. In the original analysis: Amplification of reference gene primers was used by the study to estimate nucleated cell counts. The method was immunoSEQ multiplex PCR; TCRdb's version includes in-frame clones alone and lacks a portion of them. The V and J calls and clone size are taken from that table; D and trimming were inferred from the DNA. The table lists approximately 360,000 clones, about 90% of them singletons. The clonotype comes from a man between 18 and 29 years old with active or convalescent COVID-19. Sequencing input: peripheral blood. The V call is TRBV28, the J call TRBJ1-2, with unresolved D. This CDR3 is CASSRDYGYTF. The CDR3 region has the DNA TGTGCCAGCAGCCGGGACTATGGCTACACCTTC.